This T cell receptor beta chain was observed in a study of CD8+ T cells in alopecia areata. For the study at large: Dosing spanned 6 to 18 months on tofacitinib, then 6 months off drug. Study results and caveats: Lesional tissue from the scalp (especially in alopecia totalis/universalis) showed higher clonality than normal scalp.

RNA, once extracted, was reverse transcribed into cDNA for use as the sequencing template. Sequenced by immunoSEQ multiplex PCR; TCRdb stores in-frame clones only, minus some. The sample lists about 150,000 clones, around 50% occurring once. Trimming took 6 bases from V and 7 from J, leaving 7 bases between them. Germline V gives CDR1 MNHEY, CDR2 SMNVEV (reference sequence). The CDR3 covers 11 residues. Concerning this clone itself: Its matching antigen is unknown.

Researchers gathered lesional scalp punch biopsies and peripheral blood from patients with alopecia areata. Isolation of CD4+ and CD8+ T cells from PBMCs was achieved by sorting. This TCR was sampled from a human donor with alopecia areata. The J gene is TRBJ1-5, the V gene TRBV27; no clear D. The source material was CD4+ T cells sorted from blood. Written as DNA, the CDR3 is TGTGCCAGCAGCTCCAAACAGCCCCAGCATTTT. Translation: CASSSKQPQHF.